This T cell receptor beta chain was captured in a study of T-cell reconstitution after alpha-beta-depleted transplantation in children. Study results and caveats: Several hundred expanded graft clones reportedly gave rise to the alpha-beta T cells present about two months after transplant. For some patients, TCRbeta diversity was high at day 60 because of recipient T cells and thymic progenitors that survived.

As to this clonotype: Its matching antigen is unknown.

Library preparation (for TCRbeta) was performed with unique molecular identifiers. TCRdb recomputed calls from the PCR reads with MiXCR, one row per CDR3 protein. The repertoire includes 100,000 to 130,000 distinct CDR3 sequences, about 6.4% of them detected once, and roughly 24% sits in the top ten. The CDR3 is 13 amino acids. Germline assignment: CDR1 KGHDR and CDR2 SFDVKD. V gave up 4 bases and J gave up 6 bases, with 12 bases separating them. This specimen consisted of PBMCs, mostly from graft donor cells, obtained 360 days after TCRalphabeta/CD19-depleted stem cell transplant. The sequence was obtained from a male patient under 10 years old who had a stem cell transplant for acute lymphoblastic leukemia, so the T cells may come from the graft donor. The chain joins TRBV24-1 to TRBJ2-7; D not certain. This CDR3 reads CATSDLDGSEQYF. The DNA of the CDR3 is TGTGCCACCAGTGACCTGGATGGGTCCGAGCAGTACTTC.